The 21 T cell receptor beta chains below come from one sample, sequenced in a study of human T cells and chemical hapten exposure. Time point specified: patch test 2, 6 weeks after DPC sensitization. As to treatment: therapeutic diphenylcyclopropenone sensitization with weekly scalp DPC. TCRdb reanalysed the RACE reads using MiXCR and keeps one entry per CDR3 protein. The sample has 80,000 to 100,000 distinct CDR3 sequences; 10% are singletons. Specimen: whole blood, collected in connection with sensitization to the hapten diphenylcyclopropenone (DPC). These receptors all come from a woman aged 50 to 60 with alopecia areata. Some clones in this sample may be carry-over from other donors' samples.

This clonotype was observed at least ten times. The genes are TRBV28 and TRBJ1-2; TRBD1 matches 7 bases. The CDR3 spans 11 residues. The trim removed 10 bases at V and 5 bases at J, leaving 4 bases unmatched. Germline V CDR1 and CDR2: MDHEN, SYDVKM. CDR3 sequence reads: CATTQGYGYTF. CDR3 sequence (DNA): TGTGCCACCACACAGGGGTATGGCTACACCTTC.

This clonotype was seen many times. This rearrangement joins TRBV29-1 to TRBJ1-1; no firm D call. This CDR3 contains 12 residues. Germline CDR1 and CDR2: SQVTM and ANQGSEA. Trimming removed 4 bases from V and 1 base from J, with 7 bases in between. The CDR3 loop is CSVGRSNTEAFF. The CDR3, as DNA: TGCAGCGTTGGGCGGTCGAACACTGAAGCTTTCTTT.

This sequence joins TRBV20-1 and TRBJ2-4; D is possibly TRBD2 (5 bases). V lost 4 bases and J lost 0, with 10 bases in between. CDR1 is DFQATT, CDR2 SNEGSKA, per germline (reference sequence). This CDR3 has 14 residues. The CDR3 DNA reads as TGCAGTGCTAATACTAGACTAGCCAAAAACATTCAGTACTTC. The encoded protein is CSANTRLAKNIQYF.

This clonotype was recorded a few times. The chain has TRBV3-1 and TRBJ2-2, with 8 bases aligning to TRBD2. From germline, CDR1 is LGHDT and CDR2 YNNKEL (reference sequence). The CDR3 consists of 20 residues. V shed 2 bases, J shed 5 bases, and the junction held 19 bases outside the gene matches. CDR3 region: CASSQSRHSGAGVKTGELFF. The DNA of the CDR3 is TGTGCCAGCAGCCAATCCCGGCATTCTGGAGCGGGAGTGAAGACCGGGGAGCTGTTTTTT.

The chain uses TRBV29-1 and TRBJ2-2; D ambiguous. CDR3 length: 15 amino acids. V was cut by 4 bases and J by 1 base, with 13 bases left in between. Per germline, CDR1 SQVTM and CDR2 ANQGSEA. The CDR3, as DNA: TGCAGCGTTGGTCAGGCGAACATGAACACCGGGGAGCTGTTTTTT. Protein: CSVGQANMNTGELFF.

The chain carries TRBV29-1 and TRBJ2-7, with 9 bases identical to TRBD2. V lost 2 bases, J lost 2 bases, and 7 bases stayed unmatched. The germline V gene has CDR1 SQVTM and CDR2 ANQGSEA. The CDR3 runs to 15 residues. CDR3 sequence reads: CSVELPAGGPYEQYF. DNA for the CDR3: TGCAGCGTTGAATTACCAGCGGGAGGACCCTACGAGCAGTACTTC.

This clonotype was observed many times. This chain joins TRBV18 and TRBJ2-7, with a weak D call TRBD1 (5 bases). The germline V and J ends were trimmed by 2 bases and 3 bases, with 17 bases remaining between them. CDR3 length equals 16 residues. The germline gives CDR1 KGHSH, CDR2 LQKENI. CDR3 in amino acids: CASSPVRGTVVYEQYF. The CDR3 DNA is TGTGCCAGCTCACCAGTAAGGGGTACAGTAGTCTACGAGCAGTACTTC.

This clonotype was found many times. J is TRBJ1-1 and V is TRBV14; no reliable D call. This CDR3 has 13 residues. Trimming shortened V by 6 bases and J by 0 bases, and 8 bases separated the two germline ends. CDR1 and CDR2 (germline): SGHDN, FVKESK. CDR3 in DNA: TGTGCCAGCAGTCGCTCTATGAACACTGAAGCTTTCTTT. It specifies CASSRSMNTEAFF.

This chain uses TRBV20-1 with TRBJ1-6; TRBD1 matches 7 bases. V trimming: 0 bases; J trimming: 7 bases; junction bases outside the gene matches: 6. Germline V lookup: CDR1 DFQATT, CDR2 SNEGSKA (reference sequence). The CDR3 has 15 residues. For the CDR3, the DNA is TGCAGTGCTAGAGATCACCAGGGGGAGAATTCACCCCTCCACTTT. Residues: CSARDHQGENSPLHF.

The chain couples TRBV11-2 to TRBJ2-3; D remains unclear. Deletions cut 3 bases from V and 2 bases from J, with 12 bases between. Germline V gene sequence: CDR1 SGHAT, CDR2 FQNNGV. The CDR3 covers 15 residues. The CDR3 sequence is CASSLTSTHTDTQYF. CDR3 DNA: TGTGCCAGCAGCTTGACATCGACACACACAGATACGCAGTATTTT. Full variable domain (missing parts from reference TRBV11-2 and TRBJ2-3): EAGVAQSPRYKIIEKRQSVAFWCNPISGHATLYWYQQILGQGPKLLIQFQNNGVVDDSQLPKDRFSAERLKGVDSTLKIQPAKLEDSAVYLCASSLTSTHTDTQYFGPGTRLTVL.

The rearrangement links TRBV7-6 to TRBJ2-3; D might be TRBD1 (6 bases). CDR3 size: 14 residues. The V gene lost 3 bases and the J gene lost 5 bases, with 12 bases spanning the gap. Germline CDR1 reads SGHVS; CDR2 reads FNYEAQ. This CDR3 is CASSFPGQGDTQYF. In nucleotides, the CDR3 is TGTGCCAGCAGCTTCCCGGGACAAGGAGATACGCAGTATTTT.

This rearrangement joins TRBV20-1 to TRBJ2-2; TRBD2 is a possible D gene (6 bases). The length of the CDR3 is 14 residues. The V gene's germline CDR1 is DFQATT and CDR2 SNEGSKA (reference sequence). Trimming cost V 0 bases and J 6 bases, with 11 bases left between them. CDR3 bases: TGCAGTGCTAGAGATATGGAGGGGCCCGGGGAGCTGTTTTTT. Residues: CSARDMEGPGELFF.

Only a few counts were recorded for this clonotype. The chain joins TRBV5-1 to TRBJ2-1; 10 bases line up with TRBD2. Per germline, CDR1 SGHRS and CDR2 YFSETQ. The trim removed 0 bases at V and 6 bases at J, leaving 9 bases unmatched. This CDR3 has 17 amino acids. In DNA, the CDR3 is TGCGCCAGCAGCTTGGCGGGGAGCGGGAGGGCCGCCAATGAGCAGTTCTTC. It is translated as CASSLAGSGRAANEQFF.

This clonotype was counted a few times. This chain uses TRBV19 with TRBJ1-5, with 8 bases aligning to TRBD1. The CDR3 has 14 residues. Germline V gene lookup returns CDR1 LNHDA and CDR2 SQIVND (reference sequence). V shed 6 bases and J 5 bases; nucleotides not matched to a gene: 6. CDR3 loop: CASRADRGYQPQHF. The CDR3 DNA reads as TGTGCCAGTAGAGCTGACAGGGGTTATCAGCCCCAGCATTTT.

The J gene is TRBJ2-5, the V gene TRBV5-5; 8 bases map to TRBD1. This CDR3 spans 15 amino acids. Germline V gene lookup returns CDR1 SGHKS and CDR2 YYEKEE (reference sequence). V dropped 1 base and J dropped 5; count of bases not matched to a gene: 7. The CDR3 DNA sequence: TGTGCCAGCAGCTTGAGACAGGGGAATAAGGAGACCCAGTACTTC. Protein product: CASSLRQGNKETQYF. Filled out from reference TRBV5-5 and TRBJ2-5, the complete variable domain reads DAGVTQSPTHLIKTRGQQVTLRCSPISGHKSVSWYQQVLGQGPQFIFQYYEKEERGRGNFPDRFSARQFPNYSSELNVNALLLGDSALYLCASSLRQGNKETQYFGPGTRLLVL.

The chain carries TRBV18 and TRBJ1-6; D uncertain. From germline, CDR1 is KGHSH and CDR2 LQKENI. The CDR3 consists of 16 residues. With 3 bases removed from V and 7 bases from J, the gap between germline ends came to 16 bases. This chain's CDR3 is CASSPDVGRANSPLHF. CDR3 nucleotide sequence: TGTGCCAGCTCACCGGATGTGGGTCGGGCGAATTCACCCCTCCACTTT.

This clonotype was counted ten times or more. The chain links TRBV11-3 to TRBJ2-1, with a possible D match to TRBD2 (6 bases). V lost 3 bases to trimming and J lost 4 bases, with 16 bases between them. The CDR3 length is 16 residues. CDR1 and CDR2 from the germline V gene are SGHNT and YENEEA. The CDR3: CASSLTSTREYNEQFF. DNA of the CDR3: TGTGCCAGCAGCTTGACCTCGACTAGAGAGTACAATGAGCAGTTCTTC. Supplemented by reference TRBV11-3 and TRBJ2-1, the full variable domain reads EAGVVQSPRYKIIEKKQPVAFWCNPISGHNTLYWYLQNLGQGPELLIRYENEEAVDDSQLPKDRFSAERLKGVDSTLKIQPAELGDSAVYLCASSLTSTREYNEQFFGPGTRLTVL.

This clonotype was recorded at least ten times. Here the CDR3 DNA reads TGTGCCAGCTCAACTTCTAGCGGACCCTACAATGAGCAGTTCTTC. This encodes CASSTSSGPYNEQFF. V and J are TRBV18 and TRBJ2-1; the match to TRBD2 covers 7 bases. Trimming took 5 bases from V and 2 from J; bases not matched to a gene: 6. The CDR3 sequence is 15 residues long. Germline lookup yields CDR1 KGHSH and CDR2 LQKENI. The full variable domain, in which reference TRBV18 and TRBJ2-1 provide the parts outside the CDR3, is NAGVMQNPRHLVRRRGQEARLRCSPMKGHSHVYWYRQLPEEGLKFMVYLQKENIIDESGMPKERFSAEFPKEGPSILRIQQVVRGDSAAYFCASSTSSGPYNEQFFGPGTRLTVL.

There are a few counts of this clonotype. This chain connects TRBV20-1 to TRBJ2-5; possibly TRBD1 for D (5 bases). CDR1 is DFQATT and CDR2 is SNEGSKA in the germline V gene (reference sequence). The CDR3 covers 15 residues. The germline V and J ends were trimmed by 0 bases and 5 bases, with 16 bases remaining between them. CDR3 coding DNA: TGCAGTGCTAGAGATCTGTCCTCCCCAGGGGAGACCCAGTACTTC. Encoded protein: CSARDLSSPGETQYF.

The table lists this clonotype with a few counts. The CDR3, as DNA: TGTGCCAGCAAGGACGGCGGGAGCAGAGAGCAGTACTTC. Its translation: CASKDGGSREQYF. V gene TRBV6-5 combines with J gene TRBJ2-7; 7 bases are shared with TRBD2. The J segment lost 7 bases and the V segment lost 7 bases, leaving 10 bases of the junction unmatched. The CDR3 is 13 amino acids. Germline V gene lookup returns CDR1 MNHEY and CDR2 SVGAGI.

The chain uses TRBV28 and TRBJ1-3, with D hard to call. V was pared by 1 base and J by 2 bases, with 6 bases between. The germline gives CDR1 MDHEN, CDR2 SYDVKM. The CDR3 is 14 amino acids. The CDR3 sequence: CASSLYGTGNTIYF. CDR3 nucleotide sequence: TGTGCCAGCAGTTTATACGGAACTGGAAACACCATATATTTT.